These 22 T cell receptor beta chains were sequenced from one sample in a study of blood T cells in healthy people across ages. A second PCR, run for roughly 7 to 11 cycles, used a sample-barcoded 5' primer plus a J-beta primer mix. Using its own MiXCR run on the 5' RACE reads, TCRdb lists one record per CDR3 protein. This table holds hundreds of thousands of distinct CDR3 sequences, around 38% found once. Sequencing input: blood. The source is a man older than 75 in good health.

The chain couples TRBV4-2 to TRBJ1-3, with TRBD1 matching over 8 bases. The germline CDR1 and CDR2 sequences are LGHNA and YNFKEQ. The V segment lost 1 base and the J segment 0 bases; nucleotides outside the gene matches: 2. The CDR3 spans 16 residues. CDR3 coding DNA: TGTGCCAGCAGCCAAGCCGGGACAGGCTCTGGAAACACCATATATTTT. Translated, it gives CASSQAGTGSGNTIYF.

The rearrangement uses TRBV20-1 and TRBJ1-5; TRBD1 aligns across 8 bases. The CDR3 is 15 amino acids. With V trimmed by 4 bases and J by 2 bases, 7 bases remained unmatched. From germline, CDR1 is DFQATT and CDR2 SNEGSKA (reference sequence). The CDR3 bases are TGCAGTGCTATTCAGGGGGCACTAGGCAATCAGCCCCAGCATTTT. Encoded protein: CSAIQGALGNQPQHF.

For the CDR3, the DNA is TGCGCCAGCAGTGAGAGTGGGCTAGCGGGTAACACCGGGGAGCTGTTTTTT. Residues: CASSESGLAGNTGELFF. The chain couples TRBV10-2 to TRBJ2-2, with 8 bases fitting TRBD2. The CDR3 is made up of 17 amino acids. The junction had 7 bases not matched to a gene; V was cut back by 2 bases and J by 2 bases. Germline CDR1 and CDR2: WSHSY and SAAADI.

The gene calls are TRBV29-1 and TRBJ2-3; D gene unclear. Trimming shortened V by 1 base and J by 1 base, and 15 bases separated the two germline ends. The CDR3 is 16 residues long. Germline CDR1 SQVTM, CDR2 ANQGSEA. The CDR3 DNA sequence: TGCAGCGTTGAAGGTGGATCGGGTGCGGGCACAGATACGCAGTATTTT. Its translation is CSVEGGSGAGTDTQYF.

The chain is built from TRBV14 and TRBJ1-1; a weak D match, TRBD1 (6 bases). V lost 1 base, J lost 4 bases, and 10 bases lay in between. This CDR3 has 14 residues. Germline V gene data show CDR1 as SGHDN and CDR2 as FVKESK. The CDR3 DNA follows: TGTGCCAGCAGCCAAGTCGCAGGGGTCACTGAAGCTTTCTTT. Protein product: CASSQVAGVTEAFF. Based on the CDR3 plus reference TRBV14 and TRBJ1-1, the full variable domain is EAGVTQFPSHSVIEKGQTVTLRCDPISGHDNLYWYRRVMGKEIKFLLHFVKESKQDESGMPNNRFLAERTGGTYSTLKVQPAELEDSGVYFCASSQVAGVTEAFFGQGTRLTVV.

This clonotype was recorded a few times. This chain links TRBV20-1 with TRBJ2-1; weak D call: TRBD1 (7 bases). The CDR3 spans 19 residues. CDR1 and CDR2 (germline): DFQATT, SNEGSKA (reference sequence). The V end lost 3 bases, the J end lost 4 bases, and 28 bases lay between the germline ends. The CDR3 loop is CSASGPGGLRGRIYNEQFF. The CDR3 DNA follows: TGCAGTGCTAGCGGTCCAGGTGGACTAAGGGGGCGGATTTACAATGAGCAGTTCTTC.

This sequence joins TRBV20-1 and TRBJ2-1, with 8 bases fitting TRBD2. V was clipped by 6 bases and J by 7 bases; unmatched bases: 11. The CDR3 runs to 14 residues. Germline CDR1 and CDR2: DFQATT and SNEGSKA (reference sequence). The CDR3 loop is CSAQYTGTRNEQFF. In DNA form, the CDR3 reads TGCAGTGCCCAATATACCGGGACTAGAAATGAGCAGTTCTTC.

The table lists this clonotype with a few counts. The rearrangement joins TRBV5-5 to TRBJ1-1, with D hard to call. The CDR3 is made up of 14 amino acids. Trimming took 0 bases from V and 1 from J, leaving 7 bases between them. The germline V gene has CDR1 SGHKS and CDR2 YYEKEE (reference sequence). The CDR3 nucleotides read TGTGCCAGCAGCTTGGTTTGGGGGAACACTGAAGCTTTCTTT. Translation gives CASSLVWGNTEAFF.

The chain combines TRBV6-5 with TRBJ1-2, with 7 nucleotides matching TRBD1. This CDR3 comprises 14 residues. V was clipped by 8 bases and J by 2 bases; unmatched bases: 8. Germline assignment: CDR1 MNHEY and CDR2 SVGAGI. This CDR3 reads CASVKGAGNYGYTF. CDR3 DNA: TGTGCCAGCGTGAAGGGGGCGGGGAACTATGGCTACACCTTC.

This clonotype occurred a few times. This chain connects TRBV7-2 to TRBJ2-2, with a tentative D call TRBD1 (6 bases). Germline CDR1 reads SGHTA; CDR2 reads FQGNSA. Between the trimmed V and J ends, which lost 5 bases and 1 base, there was a span of 11 bases. The CDR3 loop spans 15 amino acids. DNA of the CDR3: TGTGCCAGCAGCCTCCAGACAGGGAACACCGGGGAGCTGTTTTTT. Its translation: CASSLQTGNTGELFF. Using reference TRBV7-2 and TRBJ2-2 for the parts outside the CDR3, the full variable domain is GAGVSQSPSNKVTEKGKDVELRCDPISGHTALYWYRQSLGQGLEFLIYFQGNSAPDKSGLPSDRFSAERTGGSVSTLTIQRTQQEDSAVYLCASSLQTGNTGELFFGEGSRLTVL.

The chain combines TRBV29-1 with TRBJ2-1, with D possibly TRBD2 on 6 matching bases. V gave up 4 bases and J gave up 7 bases, with 14 bases separating them. Germline V gene lookup returns CDR1 SQVTM and CDR2 ANQGSEA. This CDR3 comprises 13 residues. The CDR3 region has the DNA TGCAGCGTTGGTGGGAGGATCGGGAATGAGCAGTTCTTC. It is translated as CSVGGRIGNEQFF.

This clonotype appeared a few times. The rearrangement uses TRBV7-9 and TRBJ1-2, with D possibly matching TRBD1 (6 bases). Germline CDR1 is SEHNR and CDR2 is FQNEAQ (reference sequence). Trimming shortened V by 5 bases and J by 3 bases, and 25 bases separated the two germline ends. The CDR3 runs to 18 residues. CDR3 protein: CASSLAPGTLLLHYGYTF. The CDR3 nucleotides read TGTGCCAGCAGCCTTGCTCCCGGGACACTCCTTCTACACTATGGCTACACCTTC.

This clonotype came up once. A much more abundant neighbour one base away suggests this may be a read error. V is TRBV27 and J is TRBJ2-7; a weak D match, TRBD2 (6 bases). The CDR3 consists of 15 residues. The germline CDR1 and CDR2 sequences are MNHEY and SMNVEV (reference sequence). CDR3 loop: CASRPRRDSTYGQYF. CDR3 in DNA: TGTGCCAGCCGGCCCCGCAGGGACTCAACCTACGGGCAGTACTTC.

This clonotype was observed a handful of times. This chain uses TRBV6-6 with TRBJ2-3; 10 nucleotides match TRBD1. The CDR3 contains 16 residues. The V gene end was trimmed by 4 bases and the J gene end by 1 base; junction bases not matched to a gene: 5. Per the germline V gene, CDR1 is MNHNY and CDR2 is SVGAGI (reference sequence). CDR3 DNA: TGTGCCAGCAGTTCCTCCGGGACAGGGGGCACAGATACGCAGTATTTT. Residues: CASSSSGTGGTDTQYF.

This clonotype was seen more than once but under ten times. The chain combines TRBV6-2 or TRBV6-3 with TRBJ2-7; D is unresolved. The germline gives CDR1 MNHEY, CDR2 SVGEGT. This CDR3 region has 12 residues. The V end was cut by 2 bases, the J end by 3 bases, with 5 bases between. This CDR3 is CASSYGNYEQYF. Written as DNA, the CDR3 is TGTGCCAGCAGTTACGGAAACTACGAGCAGTACTTC.

The chain uses TRBV5-5 and TRBJ2-5, with D perhaps matching TRBD2 (5 bases). Matching the DNA end better, TRBJ2-7 makes the J call doubtful. This CDR3 spans 14 amino acids. Germline CDR1 and CDR2: SGHKS and YYEKEE (reference sequence). The CDR3 nucleotides read TGTGCCAGCAGCTTGAGTCCGGGAAACATCGAGCAGTACTTC. The encoded protein is CASSLSPGNIEQYF.

The J gene is TRBJ2-3, the V gene TRBV6-2 or TRBV6-3, with D possibly TRBD2 on 5 matching bases. Between the trimmed V and J ends, which lost 5 bases and 1 base, there was a span of 13 bases. Germline V gene data show CDR1 as MNHEY and CDR2 as SVGEGT. The CDR3 sequence is 15 residues long. CDR3 nucleotide sequence: TGTGCCAGCAGTCCCCTAAGTAGCGGCACAGATACGCAGTATTTT. As protein: CASSPLSSGTDTQYF.

This chain uses TRBV20-1 with TRBJ2-7, with TRBD2 identical over 8 bases. CDR1 DFQATT and CDR2 SNEGSKA come from the germline V gene (reference sequence). The CDR3 covers 15 residues. V shed 6 bases and J 7 bases; nucleotides not matched to a gene: 17. CDR3 sequence: CSALPLAGGLGEQYF. The CDR3 region has the DNA TGCAGTGCCCTACCACTGGCGGGGGGCCTGGGGGAGCAGTACTTC.

This clonotype showed up many times. The chain uses TRBV7-4 and TRBJ2-7; D is unclear. Between the trimmed V and J ends, which lost 3 bases and 3 bases, there was a span of 12 bases. This CDR3 is built from 14 residues. Germline V CDR1 and CDR2: SGHVT, SQSDAQ. CDR3 bases: TGTGCCAGCAGCTTCGAGTACCCCCTCTACGAGCAGTACTTC. It encodes CASSFEYPLYEQYF.

Here the CDR3 reads CATSRAGPYNEQFF. The CDR3 coding sequence is TGTGCCACCAGCAGAGCGGGACCCTACAATGAGCAGTTCTTC. The chain employs TRBV15 and TRBJ2-1; D possibly uses TRBD1 or TRBD2 (5 bases each). V lost 1 base and J lost 2, with 6 bases in between. The germline V gene encodes CDR1 LNHNV and CDR2 YYDKDF (reference sequence). The CDR3 is 14 residues long.

The CDR3 DNA reads TGTGCCAGCAGTTACTTTGGGGACGATGAGCAGTTCTTC. Translating gives CASSYFGDDEQFF. This rearrangement joins TRBV6-2 or TRBV6-3 to TRBJ2-1; D is perhaps TRBD1 or TRBD2 (5 bases each). The CDR3 is made up of 13 amino acids. Germline V CDR1 and CDR2: MNHEY, SVGEGT. Trimming took 1 base from V and 8 from J, leaving 9 bases between them.

This clonotype was counted a few times. This chain links TRBV7-2 with TRBJ1-6; D may be TRBD1 (5 bases). V was cut by 0 bases and J by 3 bases, with 9 bases left in between. This CDR3 spans 16 amino acids. Germline assignment: CDR1 SGHTA and CDR2 FQGNSA. CDR3 protein: CASSLATGGYNSPLHF. CDR3 coding DNA: TGTGCCAGCAGCTTAGCCACCGGGGGCTATAATTCACCCCTCCACTTT.